These 5 T cell receptor beta chains came from one sample sequenced in a study of T-cell reconstitution after alpha-beta-depleted transplantation in children. Unique molecular identifiers were incorporated during preparation of the TCRbeta library. TCRdb used MiXCR to reprocess the PCR reads, holding one entry per CDR3 protein. The sample shows hundreds of thousands of distinct CDR3 sequences, over 10% of them seen only once. The material was PBMCs, mostly from graft donor cells, obtained 360 days after TCRalphabeta/CD19-depleted stem cell transplant. These receptor sequences come from a male patient between 10 and 17 years old who had a stem cell transplant for acute myeloid leukemia, so the T cells may come from the graft donor.

The table lists this clonotype with many counts. V usage is TRBV28 and J usage is TRBJ2-7; D may be TRBD1 (5 bases). Germline loops: CDR1 MDHEN, CDR2 SYDVKM. This CDR3 is 15 amino acids long. The V gene lost 4 bases and the J gene lost 0 bases, with 13 bases spanning the gap. For the CDR3, the DNA is TGTGCCAGCAGTTCCCTCAGGACACGCTCCTACGAGCAGTACTTC. Translated: CASSSLRTRSYEQYF.

A remark on this clonotype: A single base separates this from a much larger clone, so it may be a read error. J is TRBJ2-2 and V is TRBV4-3, with 12 bases matching TRBD2. Per the germline V gene, CDR1 is LGHNA and CDR2 is YSLEER. The CDR3 has 16 amino acids. The CDR3 nucleotides read TGCGCCAGCAGCCACCGACTAGCGGGGGACACCGGGGAGCTGATTTTT. Residues: CASSHRLAGDTGELIF.

V is TRBV6-1 and J is TRBJ1-1, with TRBD1 matching 9 bases. Germline-derived CDR1 and CDR2 are MNHNS and SASEGT. The J segment lost 0 bases and the V segment lost 5 bases, leaving 4 bases of the junction unmatched. CDR3 length: 15 residues. The CDR3 sequence is CASSKRQGVNTEAFF. The CDR3 nucleotides are TGTGCCAGCAGTAAGAGACAGGGGGTGAACACTGAAGCTTTCTTT.

The chain is built from TRBV25-1 and TRBJ2-5; TRBD2 might be the D (6 bases). The V and J ends lost 2 bases and 7 bases respectively, with 17 bases between them. The CDR3 is 15 amino acids. Germline V gene data show CDR1 as MGHDK and CDR2 as SYGVNS. DNA of the CDR3: TGTGCCAGCAGTGAACCCCCCCAGGGAGCGGGGACCCAGTACTTC. Amino acid sequence: CASSEPPQGAGTQYF.

This clonotype showed up just a few times. The chain combines TRBV9 with TRBJ2-3; D is possibly TRBD1 (6 bases). Germline CDR1 SGDLS, CDR2 YYNGEE. The V gene lost 0 bases and the J gene lost 2 bases, with 13 bases spanning the gap. This CDR3 region has 16 residues. CDR3 bases: TGTGCCAGCAGCGTAGTAACAGGGATGAACACAGATACGCAGTATTTT. Translation: CASSVVTGMNTDTQYF.